This TCR beta chain came from a study of post-analysis software for immune sequencing data. In the study overall: The patients showed relapsing-remitting, secondary progressive and progressive-relapsing multiple sclerosis courses. Study findings and constraints: There were roughly 5 TRBV segments more frequent in patients than controls, and TRBV5-6, TRBV5-1 and TRBV20-1 were among them. Samples prepared in the same batch strongly co-clustered by F measure.

Unique molecular identifiers were built into the TCR beta cDNA libraries. MiXCR, applied by TCRdb to the PCR reads, yields one record per CDR3 protein. The table shows about 180,000 distinct CDR3 sequences, with approximately 30% occurring only once. The CDR3 length is 14 residues. V was trimmed by 2 bases and J by 8 bases, leaving 12 bases between them. This clonotype was picked up a small number of times. Its antigen is not identified. Input material: blood. The receptor was derived from a girl aged 10-17 years with multiple sclerosis. The chain is built from TRBV12-3 or TRBV12-4 and TRBJ1-4, with D possibly TRBD1 on 5 matching bases. CDR3 bases: TGTGCCAGCAGTTTACCAGGGAGACAGGAAAAACTGTTTTTT. Residues: CASSLPGRQEKLFF.